The rows below give T cell receptor beta chains drawn from one sample of a study of blood T cell repertoires in COVID-19. Assay used: immunoSEQ multiplex PCR; TCRdb lists only in-frame clones, some missing. The table lists about 250,000 clones, roughly 86% of them singletons. Sequencing was done on a sample of PBMCs or T cells enriched from blood (not recorded which). Receptor source: a woman aged 45-65 years who had recovered from COVID-19. CDR3s include the opening cysteine and the closing phenylalanine or tryptophan. The D gene is left open where the match is weak. Only part of the rows carry a size: once, few, many, or a class if the clone is expanded.

CDR3: CATSDQTQDKAYNEQFF
DNA: TGTGCCACCAGTGACCAAACACAGGATAAGGCCTACAATGAGCAGTTCTTC
size: -
V: TRBV24-1
J: TRBJ2-1
D: -

CDR3: CASRRGQGNNEQFF
DNA: TGTGCCAGCAGGAGGGGACAGGGGAACAATGAGCAGTTCTTC
size: -
V: TRBV6-5
J: TRBJ2-1
D: TRBD1

CDR3: CASSQGLAGVEVDEQYF
DNA: TGCGCCAGCAGCCAGGGACTAGCGGGAGTGGAGGTCGACGAGCAGTACTTC
size: -
V: TRBV5-1
J: TRBJ2-7
D: TRBD2

CDR3: CASSPGTAGNTIYF
DNA: TGTGCCAGCAGCCCCGGGACAGCTGGAAACACCATATATTTT
size: few
V: TRBV28
J: TRBJ1-3
D: TRBD1

CDR3: CASSGYTGDTEAFF
DNA: TGTGCCAGCAGTGGGTATACAGGGGACACTGAAGCTTTCTTT
size: -
V: TRBV25-1
J: TRBJ1-1
D: TRBD1

CDR3: CASSKGLEMNEQFF
DNA: TGCGCCAGCAGCAAGGGACTAGAGATGAATGAGCAGTTCTTC
size: -
V: TRBV5-1
J: TRBJ2-1
D: TRBD2

CDR3: CASRRRTEGNIQYF
DNA: TGTGCCAGCAGGCGACGGACGGAGGGAAACATTCAGTACTTC
size: -
V: TRBV2
J: TRBJ2-4
D: -

CDR3: CASRGTSGSRLNEQFF
DNA: TGCGCCAGCAGGGGGACTAGCGGGAGTAGGTTGAATGAGCAGTTCTTC
size: -
V: TRBV10-2
J: TRBJ2-1
D: TRBD2

CDR3: CASSLDRAGTGNTIYF
DNA: TGTGCCAGCAGCTTAGATCGTGCCGGGACTGGAAACACCATATATTTT
size: -
V: TRBV11-2
J: TRBJ1-3
D: -

CDR3: CASSRQGGNTIYF
DNA: TGTGCCAGCTCACGACAGGGGGGAAACACCATATATTTT
size: few
V: TRBV18
J: TRBJ1-3
D: TRBD1

CDR3: CASSLGTRDEKLFF
DNA: TGTGCCAGCAGCTTAGGGACAAGGGATGAAAAACTGTTTTTT
size: -
V: TRBV7-9
J: TRBJ1-4
D: -

CDR3: CAWGSRNTIYF
DNA: TGTGCCTGGGGCAGTCGAAACACCATATATTTT
size: -
V: TRBV30
J: TRBJ1-3
D: -

CDR3: CASSLELGGRALNEQFF
DNA: TGTGCCAGCAGCTTAGAACTCGGCGGGAGGGCCTTAAATGAGCAGTTCTTC
size: -
V: TRBV7-9
J: TRBJ2-1
D: TRBD2

CDR3: CATGPDRGSVVAFF
DNA: TGTGCCACCGGACCGGACAGGGGGAGTGTGGTGGCTTTCTTT
size: few
V: TRBV15
J: TRBJ1-1
D: TRBD1

CDR3: CASSERRGSGSLRSEQFF
DNA: TGTGCCAGCAGCGAAAGAAGGGGTAGCGGGAGTCTTCGGTCCGAGCAGTTCTTC
size: -
V: TRBV3-1/TRBV3-2
J: TRBJ2-1
D: TRBD2

CDR3: CSVEVGQGQHF
DNA: TGCAGCGTTGAAGTTGGACAGGGTCAGCATTTT
size: -
V: TRBV29-1
J: TRBJ1-5
D: TRBD1

CDR3: CASSPWGVSEQYF
DNA: TGTGCCAGCAGCCCTTGGGGGGTAAGCGAGCAGTACTTC
size: -
V: TRBV2
J: TRBJ2-7
D: -

CDR3: CASSPRTGASFGFTEAFF
DNA: TGTGCCAGCAGTCCACGGACAGGGGCTTCCTTTGGTTTCACTGAAGCTTTCTTT
size: -
V: TRBV28
J: TRBJ1-1
D: TRBD1

CDR3: CASSLLRVLRSSYNEQFF
DNA: TGTGCCAGCAGCCTACTCAGGGTACTGCGAAGCTCCTACAATGAGCAGTTCTTC
size: -
V: TRBV7-2
J: TRBJ2-1
D: -

CDR3: CASSIDIAEGYNEQFF
DNA: TGTGCCAGTAGTATAGACATAGCGGAAGGCTACAATGAGCAGTTCTTC
size: -
V: TRBV19
J: TRBJ2-1
D: -

CDR3: CSASRSRGDTQYF
DNA: TGCAGTGCTAGTAGGTCCCGAGGTGATACGCAGTATTTT
size: few
V: TRBV20-1
J: TRBJ2-3
D: -

CDR3: CASTLDRLDYQPQHF
DNA: TGTGCCAGTACGTTGGACAGGTTAGACTATCAGCCCCAGCATTTT
size: -
V: TRBV2
J: TRBJ1-5
D: TRBD1

CDR3: CASSTSGSGYNEQFF
DNA: TGTGCCAGTAGTACTAGCGGGAGTGGCTACAATGAGCAGTTCTTC
size: -
V: TRBV19
J: TRBJ2-1
D: TRBD2

CDR3: CASSGTDRVAGELFF
DNA: TGTGCCAGCAGCGGAACGGACAGGGTCGCCGGGGAGCTGTTTTTT
size: -
V: TRBV7-3
J: TRBJ2-2
D: TRBD1

CDR3: CASSVVGGPPKGEQFF
DNA: TGTGCCAGCAGTGTTGTGGGAGGACCCCCTAAGGGTGAGCAGTTCTTC
size: once
V: TRBV28
J: TRBJ2-1
D: -

CDR3: CASSLRAGQTNEKLFF
DNA: TGCGCCAGCAGCCTTAGGGCGGGACAGACTAATGAAAAACTGTTTTTT
size: -
V: TRBV4-3
J: TRBJ1-4
D: TRBD1

CDR3: CASSSRLAGELAKNIQYF
DNA: TGCGCCAGCAGCTCCCGACTAGCGGGGGAACTAGCCAAAAACATTCAGTACTTC
size: -
V: TRBV5-1
J: TRBJ2-4
D: TRBD2

CDR3: CASSRQGGTEAFF
DNA: TGTGCCAGCAGTCGACAGGGGGGGACTGAAGCTTTCTTT
size: -
V: TRBV28
J: TRBJ1-1
D: TRBD1

CDR3: CASSETGAPFSGNTIYF
DNA: TGTGCCAGCAGTGAGACAGGAGCTCCTTTCTCTGGAAACACCATATATTTT
size: -
V: TRBV6-1
J: TRBJ1-3
D: -